This passage covers 3 T cell receptor beta chains from one sample sequenced in a study of shared clonotypes between healthy human individuals. Libraries were prepared by immunoSEQ multiplex PCR; TCRdb keeps only in-frame clonotypes and omits some of them. This table holds 500,000 to 550,000 clones, approximately 94% found once. Sequenced input: naive CD4+ T cells sorted from blood. Specified subset: CD45RA+ positively selected. Source of these receptors: a woman in her 30s in good health.

This clone has just one count. V gene TRBV12-5 combines with J gene TRBJ2-5; D possibly corresponds to TRBD2 (6 bases). Germline CDR1 is LGHNT and CDR2 is FRNRAP. This CDR3 region has 15 residues. V dropped 2 bases and J dropped 2 bases, with 12 bases sitting between them. The CDR3 is CASGLTPGLQETQYF. DNA for the CDR3: TGTGCTAGTGGTTTGACCCCGGGACTTCAAGAGACCCAGTACTTC.

This clone was seen a handful of times. CDR3 amino acids: CASSDRKDRVHQPQHF. The DNA of the CDR3 is TGCGCCAGCAGTGATCGTAAGGACAGGGTTCATCAGCCCCAGCATTTT. V usage is TRBV10-1 and J usage is TRBJ1-5, with 8 bases identical to TRBD1. Germline loops: CDR1 WNHNN, CDR2 SYGVQD (reference sequence). The CDR3 runs to 16 residues. V was pared by 3 bases and J by 5 bases, with 9 bases of the junction left unmatched.

The chain employs TRBV14 and TRBJ2-3, with D perhaps TRBD2 (6 bases). V was cut by 6 bases and J by 3 bases, with 16 bases left in between. The CDR3 covers 15 residues. Per the germline V gene, CDR1 is SGHDN and CDR2 is FVKESK. Here the CDR3 DNA reads TGTGCCAGCAGTCGACGGGAGTTTAAGACAGATACGCAGTATTTT. It codes for CASSRREFKTDTQYF.